A selection of T cell receptor beta chains follows, all from one sample in a study of CD8+CD57+ T cells in acquired aplastic anemia. Via MiXCR, TCRdb re-called the reads, giving one row per CDR3 protein. The sample includes some 180,000 distinct CDR3 sequences, 40% to 50% of them seen just once. The sequencing sample was made of sorted CD4+, CD8+, or CD8+CD57+ T cells (not recorded which) from PBMCs. These receptors all come from a human donor in good health. The CDR3 runs from the conserved cysteine through the conserved F or W.

TRBV7-2	CASSVQETQYF
TRBV10-3	CATFVGTGGSEQFF
TRBV29-1	CSAEDGDFDNEQFF
TRBV19	CASSTGTGGLRYTF
TRBV20-1	CSARDRTRGGELFF
TRBV27	CASSPSTSGRYNEQFF
TRBV7-3	CAISNGGLNTEAFF
TRBV20-1	CSARDSTSGTRGTDTQYF
TRBV19	CASSIWPGTGDSPLHF
TRBV7-2	CASSQTYFDTEAFF
TRBV10-3	CAISEWREGTGELFF
TRBV7-3	CASSLGQGDSYEQYF
TRBV2	CASSEIVSPPHF
TRBV20-1	CSASGTSGSYNEQFF
TRBV25-1	CASSPRGHSNSPLHF
TRBV2	CASLTTVLSGNTIYF
TRBV19	CATATGDLQETQYF
TRBV10-3	CANSLGGDNYEQYF
TRBV7-9	CASSFYGTDTQYF
TRBV7-2	CASSPTTATDTQYF
TRBV20-1	CSAHSRSYNEQFF
TRBV27	CASSLMLAGGNEQFF
TRBV11-2	CASSLVQLTNNEQFF
TRBV9	CASSVGGYQETQYF
TRBV4-1	CASSQGIGDEQFF
TRBV25-1	CASSSAGGVTGELFF
TRBV19	CASSIERGEQYF
TRBV6-1	CASSTPGDGNTEAFF
TRBV11-2	CASSLGAGGEKLFF
TRBV7-6	CASSGVSQYF
TRBV11-1	CASSLMTSGGSDEQFF